This entry is about one T cell receptor beta chain. The sample belongs to a study of cytomegalovirus exposure and HLA in healthy donors. In the PCR, 60 Vbeta and 13 Jbeta primers were used. Using immunoSEQ multiplex PCR, the repertoire was profiled, and TCRdb retains in-frame clones only, with some absent. The data contain 160,000 or so clones, about 72% of them singletons. The CDR3 runs 14 residues. The V end was cut by 6 bases, the J end by 6 bases, with 15 bases between. The specimen was PBMCs. This clonotype originated in a male donor in good health and CMV-seronegative. The chain combines TRBV23-1 with TRBJ1-5, with a tentative D call TRBD1 (6 bases). TRBV23-1 is given ORF status, its function remaining uncertain. The CDR3: CASSQGRGSQPQHF. The CDR3, as DNA: TGCGCCAGCAGCCAGGGTAGGGGGAGTCAGCCCCAGCATTTT.